These T cell receptor beta chains were read from a single sample in a study of T cell responses to AZD1222 COVID-19 vaccine. The repertoire was sequenced with immunoSEQ multiplex PCR; TCRdb's copy has only in-frame clones and lacks some. The table lists over 150,000 clones, 88% of them singletons, with approximately 4.5% in the top ten. The source material was peripheral blood, sampled 28 days after the second AZD1222 dose. These receptors originate from an adult who received the AZD1222 COVID-19 vaccine. Both conserved end residues are part of each CDR3. Each record gives: J gene, V gene, clone size, D gene, CDR3 length, CDR3 protein, CDR3 DNA. A D gene is named only where the DNA matches it firmly. Some rows mark clone size as missing; the rest say once, few, many or name a class of expanded clone.

TRBJ1-2,TRBV5-1,NA,NA,13,CASSLGQGSGYTF,TGCGCCAGCAGCTTAGGTCAGGGGAGTGGCTACACCTTC
TRBJ1-6,TRBV7-8,NA,TRBD1,15,CASSWRGQGNSPLHF,TGTGCCAGCAGCTGGCGGGGACAGGGCAATTCACCCCTCCACTTT
TRBJ2-5,TRBV2,NA,TRBD1,15,CASSAQTGGGETQYF,TGTGCCAGCAGTGCCCAAACAGGGGGCGGCGAGACCCAGTACTTC
TRBJ2-7,TRBV6-5,NA,TRBD1,16,CASSFRDRGREGEQYF,TGTGCCAGCAGTTTCCGGGACAGGGGGCGCGAAGGCGAGCAGTACTTC
TRBJ2-7,TRBV3-1/TRBV3-2,NA,TRBD1,14,CASSPSGTGGLQYF,TGTGCCAGCAGCCCCTCCGGGACAGGGGGCCTGCAGTACTTC
TRBJ2-3,TRBV20-1,NA,NA,11,CSASSPSGQYF,TGCAGTGCTAGCTCACCCTCGGGCCAGTATTTT
TRBJ1-2,TRBV7-9,NA,NA,14,CASSPRTENYGYTF,TGTGCCAGCAGCCCTCGGACCGAAAACTATGGCTACACCTTC
TRBJ1-1,TRBV5-6,NA,NA,17,CASSFFGMGGGDTEAFF,TGTGCCAGCAGCTTTTTTGGGATGGGAGGTGGGGACACTGAAGCTTTCTTT
TRBJ2-1,TRBV4-1,NA,TRBD2,17,CASSQGRVGGGSNEQFF,TGCGCCAGCAGCCAAGGACGGGTTGGCGGGGGTTCCAATGAGCAGTTCTTC
TRBJ1-2,TRBV18,NA,NA,13,CASSTDKSYGYTF,TGTGCCAGCTCGACGGATAAATCCTATGGCTACACCTTC
TRBJ1-5,TRBV7-9,few,NA,13,CASSLFLGQPQHF,TGTGCCAGCAGCTTATTTTTAGGCCAGCCCCAGCATTTT
TRBJ1-1,TRBV12-3/TRBV12-4,NA,NA,13,CASSPQTTAEAFF,TGTGCCAGCAGCCCTCAGACGACGGCTGAAGCTTTCTTT
TRBJ2-2,TRBV30,NA,NA,13,CAWSRDLGGELFF,TGTGCCTGGAGTCGGGACCTGGGGGGGGAGCTGTTTTTT